The 25 T cell receptor beta chains presented below share a single source sample, sequenced in a study of blood T cells in healthy people across ages. A sample-barcoded 5' primer and a J-beta primer mix were used in a second PCR of roughly 6 to 11 cycles. A single record per CDR3 protein comes from TCRdb applying MiXCR to the 5' RACE reads. Of 760,000 or so distinct CDR3 sequences listed, about 25% were seen once; the top ten hold more than 8%. This same sample was also taken into another study, of T cells of mothers and their children.

Sequencing was performed on blood. These receptors were collected from a boy aged 5-17 years in good health.

The chain has TRBV29-1 and TRBJ1-2; TRBD1 matches 9 bases. Germline CDR1 reads SQVTM; CDR2 reads ANQGSEA. The J segment lost 3 bases and the V segment lost 0 bases, leaving 5 bases of the junction unmatched. This CDR3 has 15 residues. CDR3 amino acids: CSVEDGGQGHYGYTF. CDR3 bases: TGCAGCGTTGAAGATGGGGGACAGGGCCACTATGGCTACACCTTC.

This clonotype appeared a few times. The CDR3 sequence: CASSSEVTGLFAKLFF. The CDR3 DNA is TGTGCCAGCAGCTCAGAGGTCACAGGGTTGTTTGCAAAACTGTTTTTT. The chain links TRBV7-8 to TRBJ1-4; D perhaps matches TRBD1 (6 bases). The V end lost 4 bases, the J end lost 10 bases, and 22 bases lay between the germline ends. The CDR3 has 16 amino acids. CDR1 and CDR2 (germline): SGHVS, FQNEAQ.

The CDR3 region has the DNA TGTGCCAGCAGCGACCGGGACAGGGGGCCCAATGAGCAGTTCTTC. Its translation is CASSDRDRGPNEQFF. The chain couples TRBV11-2 to TRBJ2-5; 12 bases match TRBD1. The J call may be faulty, since TRBJ2-1 better matches the DNA end. Germline V gene data show CDR1 as SGHAT and CDR2 as FQNNGV. CDR3 length equals 15 residues.

Only a few counts were recorded for this clonotype. The gene calls are TRBV6-5 and TRBJ2-5, with D tentatively TRBD2 (6 bases). The germline gives CDR1 MNHEY, CDR2 SVGAGI. This CDR3 is 15 amino acids long. V shed 5 bases and J shed 9 bases, with 22 bases lying between them. CDR3 protein: CASSNTQEGKVPQYF. In DNA, the CDR3 is TGTGCCAGCAGTAACACTCAGGAGGGGAAAGTCCCCCAGTACTTC.

This clonotype was observed a handful of times. The chain uses TRBV18 and TRBJ2-2; D is unclear. Germline V CDR1 and CDR2: KGHSH, LQKENI. Trimming left V 2 bases short and J 4 bases short, with 17 bases between. This CDR3 is 17 amino acids long. The DNA for the CDR3 is TGTGCCAGCTCACCAGAGGTTGTGGGGTCGACCACCGGGGAGCTGTTTTTT. Amino acid sequence: CASSPEVVGSTTGELFF.

The chain is built from TRBV12-3 or TRBV12-4 and TRBJ1-5, with a weak D call TRBD1 (5 bases). Trimming removed 7 bases from V and 0 bases from J, with 10 bases in between. The CDR3 consists of 14 residues. The CDR3 reads CASTPGFSNQPQHF. In DNA, the CDR3 is TGTGCCAGCACCCCAGGGTTTAGCAATCAGCCCCAGCATTTT.

Details on this clonotype: Sequence at one end of the junction differs from germline and may be a read error. The rearrangement uses TRBV2 and TRBJ2-1, with 11 nucleotides matching TRBD2. Germline CDR1 reads SNHLY; CDR2 reads FYNNEI. The CDR3 spans 18 residues. CDR3 DNA sequence: TGTGCCGGCAGTGAAGCGCGACTAGCGGGGAGCTCCTACAATGAGCAGTTCTTC. Translating gives CAGSEARLAGSSYNEQFF.

This chain joins TRBV7-9 and TRBJ2-7; D may be TRBD1 (5 bases). Germline-derived CDR1 and CDR2 are SEHNR and FQNEAQ (reference sequence). This CDR3 spans 12 amino acids. Between the trimmed V and J ends, which lost 7 bases and 6 bases, there was a span of 13 bases. CDR3 DNA sequence: TGTGCCAGCACGGCAGGGTTCACCGAGCAGTACTTC. Translated, it gives CASTAGFTEQYF.

The chain employs TRBV20-1 and TRBJ2-5; no clear D gene. Trimming cost V 6 bases and J 0 bases, with 11 bases left between them. Germline CDR1 DFQATT, CDR2 SNEGSKA (reference sequence). This CDR3 is 13 amino acids long. The CDR3 loop is CSAETQNQETQYF. The CDR3 nucleotides read TGCAGTGCCGAGACACAGAACCAAGAGACCCAGTACTTC.

The CDR3 reads CASSVAGQGTYEQYF. The CDR3 DNA is TGCGCCAGCAGCGTGGCGGGACAGGGGACCTACGAGCAGTACTTC. V is TRBV4-1 and J is TRBJ2-7; 10 bases match TRBD1. V lost 5 bases and J lost 2; bases outside the gene matches: 6. The CDR3 has 15 residues. Germline V gene data show CDR1 as MGHRA and CDR2 as YSYEKL.

In this sample, this clonotype turned up a few times. The DNA for the CDR3 is TGTGCCAGCCCCACCTCCGGGACAGGGAACGGGATTAATGAAAAACTGTTTTTT. Translating it yields CASPTSGTGNGINEKLFF. The genes are TRBV6-1 and TRBJ1-4; 9 nucleotides line up with TRBD1. The junction had 17 bases not matched to a gene; V was cut back by 8 bases and J by 4 bases. This CDR3 region has 18 residues. Per germline, CDR1 MNHNS and CDR2 SASEGT.

Comments on this clonotype: Sequence at one end of the junction differs from germline and may be a read error. The chain uses TRBV13 and TRBJ2-5; 8 positions agree with TRBD1. Germline CDR1 is PRHDT and CDR2 is FYEKMQ (reference sequence). The CDR3 is made up of 15 amino acids. The CDR3 region has the DNA TGTGCCAGCAGCTCGCCGGGGACAGGAGTCTGGGAAGGAGACTTC. Encoded protein: CASSSPGTGVWEGDF.

On this clonotype: One end of the junction varies from germline; a read error may be responsible. J is TRBJ2-5 and V is TRBV5-1; D is unresolved. CDR3 length equals 13 residues. CDR1 is SGHRS and CDR2 is YFSETQ in the germline V gene. The CDR3 DNA follows: TGCGCCGGCAGCTTGGCCCCCCTTGAGACCCAGTACTTC. Protein: CAGSLAPLETQYF.

The V and J genes are TRBV27 and TRBJ1-6; 8 bases match TRBD1. J lost 8 bases, V lost 3 bases, and 6 bases had no gene match. The germline V gene encodes CDR1 MNHEY and CDR2 SMNVEV (reference sequence). CDR3 size: 15 residues. CDR3 sequence reads: CASSFRDRWDSPLHF. CDR3 nucleotide sequence: TGTGCCAGCAGTTTTAGGGACAGGTGGGATTCACCCCTCCACTTT.

The V call is TRBV20-1, the J call TRBJ1-2; 10 positions match TRBD1. After removal of 6 bases from V and 2 bases from J, the junction contained 9 bases not matched to a gene. The germline V gene has CDR1 DFQATT and CDR2 SNEGSKA (reference sequence). The CDR3 is 15 residues long. The CDR3 sequence is CSARDRGAPNYGYTF. The DNA of the CDR3 is TGCAGTGCACGGGACAGGGGTGCTCCAAACTATGGCTACACCTTC.

V gene TRBV4-2 combines with J gene TRBJ2-4; D may correspond to TRBD1 or TRBD2 (6 bases each). Germline V lookup: CDR1 LGHNA, CDR2 YNFKEQ. CDR3 length equals 16 residues. V lost 1 base, J lost 9 bases, and 19 bases lay in between. The CDR3 nucleotides are TGTGCCAGCAGCCAAGTAGCCAGGGGAGGTAATACCATTCAGTACTTC. Amino acid sequence: CASSQVARGGNTIQYF.

In its sample, this clonotype was seen a few times. The rearrangement joins TRBV28 to TRBJ2-7; no clear D. V gave up 6 bases and J gave up 5 bases, with 11 bases separating them. Germline CDR1 MDHEN, CDR2 SYDVKM. The CDR3 runs to 12 residues. CDR3 coding DNA: TGTGCCAGCAGCTTAAGTCTTGACGAGCAGTACTTC. Translating it yields CASSLSLDEQYF.

V and J are TRBV4-2 and TRBJ1-2, with unresolved D. The CDR3 length is 13 residues. V was cut by 1 base and J by 2 bases, with 5 bases left in between. Germline V gene data show CDR1 as LGHNA and CDR2 as YNFKEQ. The CDR3 sequence is CASSQAKNYGYTF. The CDR3 nucleotides read TGTGCCAGCAGCCAAGCCAAGAACTATGGCTACACCTTC.

This clonotype was counted once. The chain links TRBV14 to TRBJ2-5; 9 nucleotides match TRBD1. V lost 1 base, J lost 5 bases, and 5 bases stayed unmatched. Germline CDR1 SGHDN, CDR2 FVKESK. There are 15 residues in the CDR3. The CDR3 spells CASSQGDRVGETQYF. CDR3 DNA: TGTGCCAGCAGCCAAGGGGACAGGGTCGGGGAGACCCAGTACTTC.

The sample holds a few counts of this clonotype. The chain links TRBV5-1 to TRBJ2-1; 9 bases agree with TRBD2. Germline CDR1 is SGHRS and CDR2 is YFSETQ. With 3 bases clipped from V and 3 bases from J, the junction kept 1 base outside the gene matches. The CDR3 sequence is 14 residues long. The CDR3 spells CASSWTSDYNEQFF. The CDR3 nucleotides are TGCGCCAGCAGCTGGACTAGCGACTACAATGAGCAGTTCTTC. Looking up the rest from reference TRBV5-1 and TRBJ2-1 gives the full variable domain: KAGVTQTPRYLIKTRGQQVTLSCSPISGHRSVSWYQQTPGQGLQFLFEYFSETQRNKGNFPGRFSGRQFSNSRSEMNVSTLELGDSALYLCASSWTSDYNEQFFGPGTRLTVL.

The chain recombines TRBV7-3 with TRBJ1-2; TRBD1 matches 8 bases. This CDR3 is 17 amino acids long. CDR1 and CDR2 from the germline V gene are SGHTA and FQGTGA. V gave up 6 bases and J gave up 4 bases; unmatched junction bases: 16. This chain's CDR3 is CASSAGTGVPTGYGYTF. The CDR3 region has the DNA TGTGCCAGCAGTGCCGGGACAGGAGTTCCGACCGGCTATGGCTACACCTTC.

This clonotype was seen once. The chain couples TRBV4-2 to TRBJ2-7; the match to TRBD1 covers 9 bases. The V and J ends lost 4 bases and 6 bases, in that order; junction bases with no gene match: 7. The length of the CDR3 is 14 residues. CDR1 LGHNA and CDR2 YNFKEQ come from the germline V gene. For the CDR3, the DNA is TGTGCCAGCAGCCCCGGGACAGGGTCGTTCGAGCAGTACTTC. Protein sequence: CASSPGTGSFEQYF.

This clonotype turned up a few times. The chain employs TRBV4-1 and TRBJ2-5; D uncertain. CDR1 and CDR2 (germline): MGHRA, YSYEKL. This CDR3 spans 15 amino acids. V gave up 0 bases and J gave up 5 bases, with 13 bases separating them. The chain's CDR3 is CASSQDARNRETQYF. CDR3 DNA: TGCGCCAGCAGCCAAGACGCGAGAAATCGGGAGACCCAGTACTTC.

The CDR3 protein is CASSLELQQETQYF. CDR3 DNA: TGTGCCAGCAGCTTGGAACTGCAGCAAGAGACCCAGTACTTC. J is TRBJ2-5 and V is TRBV11-2; D is uncertain. From germline, CDR1 is SGHAT and CDR2 FQNNGV. The CDR3 consists of 14 residues. With 3 bases removed from V and 2 bases from J, the gap between germline ends came to 10 bases.

The V gene is TRBV5-1, the J gene TRBJ2-5; D not resolved. V dropped 4 bases and J dropped 5 bases, with 12 bases sitting between them. The CDR3 runs 13 residues. CDR1 and CDR2 from the germline V gene are SGHRS and YFSETQ. CDR3 coding DNA: TGCGCCAGCAGCGCAGACGGCTGGGAGACCCAGTACTTC. This gives the protein CASSADGWETQYF. Combining the CDR3 with reference TRBV5-1 and TRBJ2-5 gives the whole variable domain KAGVTQTPRYLIKTRGQQVTLSCSPISGHRSVSWYQQTPGQGLQFLFEYFSETQRNKGNFPGRFSGRQFSNSRSEMNVSTLELGDSALYLCASSADGWETQYFGPGTRLLVL.